These 6 T cell receptor beta chains share one sample of origin, sequenced in a study of blood T cell repertoires in COVID-19. Produced via immunoSEQ multiplex PCR; TCRdb's table is partial and in-frame only. This sample carries 110,000 or so clones, 85% to 90% of them seen once, and the ten largest clones take 19%. The source material was peripheral blood. These TCRs come from a human donor with acute or convalescent COVID-19. The donor label of this sample is uncertain.

The gene calls are TRBV4-3 and TRBJ2-5; 8 bases match TRBD2. The germline V gene has CDR1 LGHNA and CDR2 YSLEER. This CDR3 has 15 residues. V gave up 0 bases and J gave up 7 bases; unmatched junction bases: 7. CDR3 loop: CASSQERGGGRTQYF. In DNA form, the CDR3 reads TGCGCCAGCAGCCAAGAACGGGGGGGAGGACGGACCCAGTACTTC.

The rearrangement links TRBV3-1 (or the pseudogene TRBV3-2) to TRBJ2-5; 15 bases are a match to TRBD2. Unmatched junction bases numbered 7, after V lost 1 base and J lost 4 bases. From germline, CDR1 is LGHDT and CDR2 YNNKEL (reference sequence). This CDR3 spans 18 amino acids. The DNA for the CDR3 is TGTGCCAGCAGCCAAGGGACTAGCGGGGGGGGTCCTGTAGAGACCCAGTACTTC. This encodes CASSQGTSGGGPVETQYF.

This clone came up a few times. V and J are TRBV27 and TRBJ1-6; the match to TRBD1 covers 7 bases. CDR3 length equals 17 residues. After removal of 4 bases from V and 7 bases from J, the junction contained 13 bases not matched to a gene. Germline assignment: CDR1 MNHEY and CDR2 SMNVEV (reference sequence). CDR3 in DNA: TGTGCCAGCAGTTCCACCATCTTCGACAGGGTGAATTCACCCCTCCACTTT. It is translated as CASSSTIFDRVNSPLHF.

The chain couples TRBV6-1 to TRBJ1-4; 7 nucleotides line up with TRBD1. Germline V gene lookup returns CDR1 MNHNS and CDR2 SASEGT. V shed 4 bases, J shed 8 bases, and the junction held 13 bases outside the gene matches. This CDR3 contains 16 residues. The chain's CDR3 is CASSGPRQGSGEKLFF. The DNA for the CDR3 is TGTGCCAGCAGTGGACCCCGACAGGGCTCGGGGGAAAAACTGTTTTTT.

This clone was seen a single time. The rearrangement joins TRBV4-3 to TRBJ1-1, with 7 bases aligning to TRBD1. The CDR3 length is 15 residues. Germline CDR1 reads LGHNA; CDR2 reads YSLEER. V gave up 3 bases and J gave up 4 bases; unmatched junction bases: 8. CDR3 coding DNA: TGCGCCAGCAGCCAGGCAGACAGGGAGGCCACTGAAGCTTTCTTT. Its protein product is CASSQADREATEAFF.

This clone appeared once. This sequence joins TRBV19 and TRBJ2-3; D uncertain. CDR1 and CDR2 from the germline V gene are LNHDA and SQIVND (reference sequence). V dropped 5 bases and J dropped 2 bases, with 17 bases sitting between them. The CDR3 totals 16 residues. The CDR3 coding sequence is TGTGCCAGTAGTTCCACCCTGCTCCTATCCACAGATACGCAGTATTTT. Amino acids: CASSSTLLLSTDTQYF.